The 10 T cell receptor beta chains below all came from one sample that was sequenced in a study of cytomegalovirus exposure and HLA in healthy donors. Use of 60 Vbeta and 13 Jbeta primers characterized the PCR. TCRdb keeps only in-frame clones here, not all; method: immunoSEQ multiplex PCR. The repertoire includes 130,000 or so clones, more than 75% of them detected once, and 3% to 3.5% sits in the top ten. Sequencing was performed on PBMCs. Receptor source: a man between 18 and 29 years old in good health and CMV-seropositive.

The rearrangement links TRBV10-2 to TRBJ2-7; D is possibly TRBD2 (6 bases). Germline V lookup: CDR1 WSHSY, CDR2 SAAADI. The CDR3 is 13 residues long. V was pared by 5 bases and J by 1 base, with 9 bases between. The DNA for the CDR3 is TGCGCCAGCAGTCAGGGACTTTCCTACGAGCAGTACTTC. Protein product: CASSQGLSYEQYF.

The V and J genes are TRBV29-1 and TRBJ1-1; TRBD1 matches at 7 bases. Unmatched junction bases numbered 6, after V lost 5 bases and J lost 3 bases. The CDR3 length is 13 residues. Germline loops: CDR1 SQVTM, CDR2 ANQGSEA. CDR3 DNA sequence: TGCAGCGTTTTCCGGGACAGAGACACTGAAGCTTTCTTT. Amino acids: CSVFRDRDTEAFF.

This chain joins TRBV5-1 and TRBJ2-7, with unresolved D. The V end was cut by 2 bases, the J end by 1 base, with 13 bases between. The germline CDR1 and CDR2 sequences are SGHRS and YFSETQ. This CDR3 region has 15 residues. Written as DNA, the CDR3 is TGCGCCAGCAGCTTCCACGACACACCTTCCTACGAGCAGTACTTC. It codes for CASSFHDTPSYEQYF. Variable domain in full (rest from reference TRBV5-1 and TRBJ2-7): KAGVTQTPRYLIKTRGQQVTLSCSPISGHRSVSWYQQTPGQGLQFLFEYFSETQRNKGNFPGRFSGRQFSNSRSEMNVSTLELGDSALYLCASSFHDTPSYEQYFGPGTRLTVT.

The V gene is TRBV5-1, the J gene TRBJ1-1; D gene unclear. V dropped 3 bases and J dropped 1 base, with 7 bases sitting between them. Per the germline V gene, CDR1 is SGHRS and CDR2 is YFSETQ. The CDR3 extends over 13 amino acids. CDR3 sequence reads: CASSSNRNTEAFF. The CDR3 DNA sequence: TGCGCCAGCAGCTCGAACAGGAACACTGAAGCTTTCTTT.

The rearrangement links TRBV7-9 to TRBJ1-1, with 7 bases aligning to TRBD1. The CDR3 sequence is 14 residues long. The junction had 3 bases not matched to a gene; V was cut back by 5 bases and J by 0 bases. Germline V gene data show CDR1 as SEHNR and CDR2 as FQNEAQ (reference sequence). CDR3 loop: CASSKTGMNTEAFF. The CDR3 coding sequence is TGTGCCAGCAGCAAGACAGGGATGAACACTGAAGCTTTCTTT.

The genes are TRBV5-1 and TRBJ2-3; TRBD1 might be the D (5 bases). Trimming removed 2 bases from V and 8 bases from J, with 18 bases in between. This CDR3 has 15 residues. CDR1 SGHRS and CDR2 YFSETQ come from the germline V gene. CDR3 sequence reads: CASSFSPRAEGTQYF. DNA for the CDR3: TGCGCCAGCAGCTTCAGCCCCAGGGCGGAAGGTACGCAGTATTTT.

This clone has a single count. The V gene is TRBV6-5, the J gene TRBJ1-5, with a tentative D call TRBD1 (5 bases). Per germline, CDR1 MNHEY and CDR2 SVGAGI. This CDR3 has 14 amino acids. The germline V and J ends were trimmed by 6 bases and 5 bases, with 14 bases remaining between them. CDR3 region: CASRGGATHQPQHF. CDR3 DNA: TGTGCCAGCAGGGGTGGGGCCACCCATCAGCCCCAGCATTTT.

The chain carries TRBV11-1 and TRBJ1-2, with TRBD1 identical over 7 bases. The CDR3 totals 15 residues. With V trimmed by 4 bases and J by 4 bases, 9 bases remained unmatched. Germline V gives CDR1 SGHAT, CDR2 FQDESV (reference sequence). The CDR3 region is CASSSPGDRVYGYTF. CDR3 DNA: TGTGCCAGCAGCTCCCCCGGTGACAGGGTCTATGGCTACACCTTC.

V gene TRBV6-1 combines with J gene TRBJ2-7; D is unclear. Looked up from germline, CDR1 is MNHNS and CDR2 is SASEGT. The ends were cut back, 3 bases at V and 0 bases at J, with 9 bases in the middle. The CDR3 length is 14 residues. The CDR3 loop is CASSEVVSSYEQYF. The CDR3 coding sequence is TGTGCCAGCAGTGAGGTAGTAAGCTCCTACGAGCAGTACTTC.

The chain joins TRBV28 to TRBJ2-7; TRBD2 might be the D (6 bases). This CDR3 has 13 residues. CDR1 and CDR2 from the germline V gene are MDHEN and SYDVKM. The germline V and J ends were trimmed by 6 bases and 0 bases, with 9 bases remaining between them. In DNA form, the CDR3 reads TGTGCCAGCAGGGACGGGGGCTCCTACGAGCAGTACTTC. Translation gives CASRDGGSYEQYF.